This T cell receptor beta chain comes out of a study of T cells after yellow fever vaccination. As for the study in general: With SMART-Seq v4 Ultra Low Input, the fractions containing low cell numbers were prepared.

This clonotype appeared a few times. Its target is not known. Regarding the study as a whole: The study re-detected most primary-vaccination clones after the booster (about 95% CD4, roughly 91% CD8). Abundant clonotypes from the bulk population could have been carried over as contaminants into FACS-sorted repertoires.

Template switching with 5'RACE generated the TCR cDNA and added a universal primer site and UMIs. From the 5' RACE reads, TCRdb called clonotypes with MiXCR, one entry per CDR3 protein. The data hold around 400,000 distinct CDR3 sequences, with 11% observed a single time. The specimen was PBMCs, collected on the day of the first yellow fever vaccination. This receptor was identified in a man aged 18 to 29 who received the YFV17D yellow fever vaccine.

Written as DNA, the CDR3 is TGTGCCACCTCCCGCCGGCCGAATAATGAAAAACTGTTTTTT. Its translation is CATSRRPNNEKLFF. J is TRBJ1-4 and V is TRBV19; unclear D gene. The ends were cut back, 10 bases at V and 4 bases at J, with 16 bases in the middle. The germline gives CDR1 LNHDA, CDR2 SQIVND (reference sequence). This CDR3 has 14 residues. Together with reference TRBV19 and TRBJ1-4, the CDR3 gives the full variable domain: DGGITQSPKYLFRKEGQNVTLSCEQNLNHDAMYWYRQDPGQGLRLIYYSQIVNDFQKGDIAEGYSVSREKKESFPLTVTSAQKNPTAFYLCATSRRPNNEKLFFGSGTQLSVL.